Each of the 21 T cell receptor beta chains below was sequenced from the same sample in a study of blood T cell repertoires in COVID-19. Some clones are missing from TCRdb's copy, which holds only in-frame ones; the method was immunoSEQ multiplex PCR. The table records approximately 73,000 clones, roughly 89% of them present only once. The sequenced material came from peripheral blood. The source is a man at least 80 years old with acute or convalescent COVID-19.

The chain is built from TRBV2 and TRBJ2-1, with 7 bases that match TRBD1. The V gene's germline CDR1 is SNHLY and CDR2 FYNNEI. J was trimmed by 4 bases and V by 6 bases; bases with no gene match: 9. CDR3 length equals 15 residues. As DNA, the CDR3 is TGTGCCAGCAGGCCTACAGGGGAACCTTACAATGAGCAGTTCTTC. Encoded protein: CASRPTGEPYNEQFF.

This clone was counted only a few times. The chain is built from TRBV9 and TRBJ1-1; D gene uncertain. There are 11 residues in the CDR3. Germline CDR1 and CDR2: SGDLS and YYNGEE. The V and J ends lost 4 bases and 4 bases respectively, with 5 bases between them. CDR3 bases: TGTGCCAGCAGCTTGAGCACTGAAGCTTTCTTT. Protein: CASSLSTEAFF.

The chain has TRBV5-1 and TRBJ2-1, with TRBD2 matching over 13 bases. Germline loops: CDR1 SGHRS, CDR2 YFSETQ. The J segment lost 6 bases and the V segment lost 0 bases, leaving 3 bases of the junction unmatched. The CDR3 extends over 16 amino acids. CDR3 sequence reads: CASSLGTSGRGNEQFF. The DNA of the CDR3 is TGCGCCAGCAGCTTGGGGACTAGCGGGAGAGGCAATGAGCAGTTCTTC.

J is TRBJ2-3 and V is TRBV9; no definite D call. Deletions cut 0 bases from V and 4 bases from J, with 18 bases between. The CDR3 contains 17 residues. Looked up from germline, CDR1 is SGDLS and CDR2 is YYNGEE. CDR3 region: CASSVDATEAFADTQYF. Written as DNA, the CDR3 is TGTGCCAGCAGCGTAGACGCCACTGAAGCTTTCGCAGATACGCAGTATTTT.

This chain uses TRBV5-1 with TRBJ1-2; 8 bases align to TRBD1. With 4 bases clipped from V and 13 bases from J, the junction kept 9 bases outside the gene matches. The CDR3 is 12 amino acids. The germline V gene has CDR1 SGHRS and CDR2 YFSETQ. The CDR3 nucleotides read TGCGCCAGCAGCGACCGACAGGGGTCGGGCACCTTC. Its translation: CASSDRQGSGTF.

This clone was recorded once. CDR3: CASSRRGLGDTGELFF. CDR3 nucleotides: TGCGCCAGCAGCCGGCGGGGATTGGGGGACACCGGGGAGCTGTTTTTT. The rearrangement joins TRBV4-1 to TRBJ2-2; the D gene is possibly TRBD2 (6 bases). The CDR3 runs to 16 residues. CDR1 and CDR2 from the germline V gene are MGHRA and YSYEKL. V was cut by 4 bases and J by 3 bases, with 15 bases left in between.

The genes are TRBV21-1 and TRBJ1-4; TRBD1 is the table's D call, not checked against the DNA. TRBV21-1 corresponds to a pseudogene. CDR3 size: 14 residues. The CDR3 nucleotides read TGTGCCAGCATCCCCGAGGGGGTTTGGGAAAAACTGTTTTTT. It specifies CASIPEGVWEKLFF.

The CDR3 spells CAISRPGGTQYF. CDR3 sequence (DNA): TGTGCCATTAGTCGGCCGGGTGGGACCCAGTACTTC. This rearrangement joins TRBV3-1 (or the pseudogene TRBV3-2) to TRBJ2-5, with D uncertain. The CDR3 is 12 amino acids. CDR1 LGHDT and CDR2 YNNKEL come from the germline V gene (reference sequence). The V end was cut by 10 bases, the J end by 7 bases, with 16 bases between.

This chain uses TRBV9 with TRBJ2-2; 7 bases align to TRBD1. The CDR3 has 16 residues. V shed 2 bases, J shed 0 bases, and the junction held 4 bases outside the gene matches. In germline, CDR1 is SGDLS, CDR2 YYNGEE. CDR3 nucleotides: TGTGCCAGCAGCGTGGGGACAGCTACGAACACCGGGGAGCTGTTTTTT. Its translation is CASSVGTATNTGELFF.

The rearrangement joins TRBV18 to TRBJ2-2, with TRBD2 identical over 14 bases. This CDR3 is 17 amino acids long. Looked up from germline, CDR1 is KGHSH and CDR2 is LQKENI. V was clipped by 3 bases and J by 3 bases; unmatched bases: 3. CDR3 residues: CASSPGLAGEYTGELFF. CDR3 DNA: TGTGCCAGCTCACCGGGACTAGCGGGAGAGTACACCGGGGAGCTGTTTTTT.

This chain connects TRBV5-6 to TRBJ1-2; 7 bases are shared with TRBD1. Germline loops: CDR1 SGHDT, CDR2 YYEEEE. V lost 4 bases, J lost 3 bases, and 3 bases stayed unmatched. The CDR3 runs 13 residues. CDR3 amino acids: CASSPTGYYGYTF. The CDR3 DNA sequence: TGTGCCAGCAGCCCGACAGGGTACTATGGCTACACCTTC.

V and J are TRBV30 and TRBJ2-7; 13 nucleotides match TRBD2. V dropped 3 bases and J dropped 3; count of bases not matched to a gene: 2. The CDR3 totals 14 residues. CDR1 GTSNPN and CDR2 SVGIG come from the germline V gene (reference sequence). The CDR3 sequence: CAWRRTSGSYEQYF. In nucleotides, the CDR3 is TGTGCCTGGAGGCGGACTAGCGGGAGCTACGAGCAGTACTTC. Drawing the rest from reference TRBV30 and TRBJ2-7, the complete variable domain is SQTIHQWPATLVQPVGSPLSLECTVEGTSNPNLYWYRQAAGRGLQLLFYSVGIGQISSEVPQNLSASRPQDRQFILSSKKLLLSDSGFYLCAWRRTSGSYEQYFGPGTRLTVT.

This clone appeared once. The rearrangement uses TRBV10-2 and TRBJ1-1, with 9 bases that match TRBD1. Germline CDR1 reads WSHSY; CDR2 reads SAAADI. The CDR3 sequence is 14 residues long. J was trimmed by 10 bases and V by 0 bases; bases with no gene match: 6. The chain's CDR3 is CASSESPGQGLAFF. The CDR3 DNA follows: TGCGCCAGCAGTGAGTCCCCGGGACAGGGACTAGCTTTCTTT.

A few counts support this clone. CDR3: CASSSLDRGGQPQHF. CDR3 nucleotide sequence: TGTGCCAGCAGCTCCTTGGACAGGGGCGGTCAGCCCCAGCATTTT. The J gene is TRBJ1-5, the V gene TRBV5-6; 9 bases fit TRBD1. Losses at the gene ends were 3 bases for V and 6 bases for J; bases not matched to a gene: 7. The CDR3 is 15 amino acids. CDR1 is SGHDT and CDR2 is YYEEEE in the germline V gene.

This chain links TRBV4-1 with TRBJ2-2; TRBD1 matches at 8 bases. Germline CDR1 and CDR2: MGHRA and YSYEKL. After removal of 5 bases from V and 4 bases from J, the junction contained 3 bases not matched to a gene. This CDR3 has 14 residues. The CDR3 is CASSGQGGTGELFF. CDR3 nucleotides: TGCGCCAGCAGCGGACAGGGTGGCACCGGGGAGCTGTTTTTT.

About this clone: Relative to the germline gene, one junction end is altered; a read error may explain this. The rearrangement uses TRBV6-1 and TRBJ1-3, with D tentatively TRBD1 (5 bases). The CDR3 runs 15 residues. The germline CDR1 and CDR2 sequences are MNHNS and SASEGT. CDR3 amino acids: CASREDSYSGNTIYF. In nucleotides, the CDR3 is TGTGCCAGCAGGGAAGACAGTTACTCTGGAAACACCATATATTTT.

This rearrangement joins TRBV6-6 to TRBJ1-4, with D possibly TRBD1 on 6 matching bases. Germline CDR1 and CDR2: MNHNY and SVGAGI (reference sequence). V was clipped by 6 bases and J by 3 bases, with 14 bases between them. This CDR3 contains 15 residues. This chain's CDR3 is CASRSRGGANEKLFF. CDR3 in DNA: TGTGCCAGCAGGTCGAGAGGGGGAGCTAATGAAAAACTGTTTTTT.

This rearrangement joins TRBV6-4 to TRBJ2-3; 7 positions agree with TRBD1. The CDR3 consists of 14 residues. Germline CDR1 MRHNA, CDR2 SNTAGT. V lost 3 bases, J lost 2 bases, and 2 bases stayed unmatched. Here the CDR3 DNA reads TGTGCCAGCAGTGAAACAGGGGTCACAGATACGCAGTATTTT. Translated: CASSETGVTDTQYF.

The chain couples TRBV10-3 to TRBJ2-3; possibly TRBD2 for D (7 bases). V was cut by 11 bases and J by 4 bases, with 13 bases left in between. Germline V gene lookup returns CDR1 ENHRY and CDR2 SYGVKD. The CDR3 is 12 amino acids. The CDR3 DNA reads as TGTGCCGGCGGGGGCATGGCAGATACGCAGTATTTT. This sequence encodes CAGGGMADTQYF.

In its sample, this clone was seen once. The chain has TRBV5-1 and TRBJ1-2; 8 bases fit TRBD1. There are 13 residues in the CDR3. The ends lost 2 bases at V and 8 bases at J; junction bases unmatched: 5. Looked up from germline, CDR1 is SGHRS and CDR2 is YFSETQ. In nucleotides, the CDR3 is TGCGCCAGCAGCTTCGGACAGGGTGGCGGCTACACCTTC. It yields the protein CASSFGQGGGYTF.

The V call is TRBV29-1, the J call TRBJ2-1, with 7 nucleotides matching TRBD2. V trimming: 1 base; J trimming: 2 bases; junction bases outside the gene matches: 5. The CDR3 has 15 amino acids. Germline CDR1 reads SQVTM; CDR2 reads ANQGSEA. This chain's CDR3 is CSVEGSGGTYNEQFF. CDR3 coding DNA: TGCAGCGTTGAAGGTTCCGGGGGGACCTACAATGAGCAGTTCTTC.